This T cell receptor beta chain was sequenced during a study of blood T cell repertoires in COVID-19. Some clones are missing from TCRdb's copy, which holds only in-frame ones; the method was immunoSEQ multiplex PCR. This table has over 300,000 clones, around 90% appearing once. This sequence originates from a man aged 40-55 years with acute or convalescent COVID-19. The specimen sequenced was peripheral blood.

Here the CDR3 reads CASSPAAGARTGELFF. CDR3 coding DNA: TGTGCCAGCAGCCCTGCGGCGGGGGCCCGGACCGGGGAGCTGTTTTTT. The chain links TRBV3-1 (or the pseudogene TRBV3-2) to TRBJ2-2, with D perhaps TRBD2 (7 bases). CDR1 LGHDT and CDR2 YNNKEL come from the germline V gene (reference sequence). V lost 4 bases to trimming and J lost 5 bases, with 17 bases between them. The CDR3 extends over 16 amino acids.